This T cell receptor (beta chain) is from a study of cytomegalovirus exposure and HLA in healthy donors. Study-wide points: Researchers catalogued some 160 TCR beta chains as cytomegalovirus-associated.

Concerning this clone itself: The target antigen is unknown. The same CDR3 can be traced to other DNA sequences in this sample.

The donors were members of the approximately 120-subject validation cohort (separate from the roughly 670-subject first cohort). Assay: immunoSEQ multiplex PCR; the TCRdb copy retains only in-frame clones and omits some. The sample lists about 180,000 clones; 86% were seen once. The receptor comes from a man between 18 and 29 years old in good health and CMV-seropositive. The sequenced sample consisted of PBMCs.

The CDR3 protein is CASSLAGQGYEQYF. The CDR3 DNA sequence: TGTGCCAGCAGCTTAGCGGGACAGGGCTACGAGCAGTACTTC. This chain links TRBV7-9 with TRBJ2-7; 9 bases align to TRBD1. The CDR3 totals 14 residues. Germline V lookup: CDR1 SEHNR, CDR2 FQNEAQ (reference sequence). The V segment lost 0 bases and the J segment 3 bases; nucleotides outside the gene matches: 0.